The 13 T cell receptor beta chains below come from one sample, sequenced in a study of blood T cell repertoires in COVID-19. Here immunoSEQ multiplex PCR was the method, and the copy in TCRdb shows in-frame clones only, minus some. The data contain 350,000 to 400,000 clones, 70% to 90% of them seen just once; the ten biggest clones take up 1.5% to 2%. Sequences were obtained from PBMCs or T cells enriched from blood (not recorded which). These receptors came from a man between 35 and 55 years old in a cohort exposed to, infected with or recovered from COVID-19 (not recorded which).

This clone was picked up many times. This chain links TRBV6-1 with TRBJ1-6; possible D gene TRBD1, 6 bases. V gave up 4 bases and J gave up 7 bases, with 20 bases separating them. There are 17 residues in the CDR3. Germline V gene sequence: CDR1 MNHNS, CDR2 SASEGT. The CDR3 bases are TGTGCCAGCAGTGGGGGGAGGGGGGGCGCCGGAAATTCACCCCTCCACTTT. The encoded protein is CASSGGRGGAGNSPLHF.

The chain couples TRBV19 to TRBJ1-6; D not resolved. Per germline, CDR1 LNHDA and CDR2 SQIVND (reference sequence). Trimming removed 5 bases at V and 9 bases at J, with 14 bases between. CDR3 size: 14 residues. Here the CDR3 DNA reads TGTGCCAGTAGTTTCCTACCCACCGGTTCACCCCTCCACTTT. Translated, it gives CASSFLPTGSPLHF. Together with reference TRBV19 and TRBJ1-6, the CDR3 gives the full variable domain: DGGITQSPKYLFRKEGQNVTLSCEQNLNHDAMYWYRQDPGQGLRLIYYSQIVNDFQKGDIAEGYSVSREKKESFPLTVTSAQKNPTAFYLCASSFLPTGSPLHFGNGTRLTVT.

V and J are TRBV5-1 and TRBJ2-1, with D possibly matching TRBD2 (5 bases). Germline assignment: CDR1 SGHRS and CDR2 YFSETQ. With 2 bases removed from V and 7 bases from J, the gap between germline ends came to 10 bases. CDR3 size: 13 residues. CDR3 protein: CASSLADPNEQFF. CDR3 DNA sequence: TGCGCCAGCAGCTTAGCGGATCCGAATGAGCAGTTCTTC.

This clone came up many times. The V call is TRBV10-1, the J call TRBJ1-5; D is ambiguous. V lost 4 bases and J lost 2, with 3 bases in between. CDR3 length: 12 residues. The germline CDR1 and CDR2 sequences are WNHNN and SYGVQD (reference sequence). The CDR3 DNA reads TGCGCCAGCAGTGCAGGCAATCAGCCCCAGCATTTT. Translation: CASSAGNQPQHF.

The chain links TRBV18 to TRBJ2-3, with 11 bases aligning to TRBD2. The CDR3 has 21 residues. V shed 3 bases, J shed 1 base, and the junction held 18 bases outside the gene matches. Germline assignment: CDR1 KGHSH and CDR2 LQKENI. In DNA form, the CDR3 reads TGTGCCAGCTCACCCTCCCGGTGGCTAGCGGGAGGATCCAGCGGCACAGATACGCAGTATTTT. Amino acid sequence: CASSPSRWLAGGSSGTDTQYF.

The J gene is TRBJ2-1, the V gene TRBV10-1, with 11 bases identical to TRBD2. V was pared by 6 bases and J by 8 bases, with 12 bases of the junction left unmatched. The CDR3 length is 16 residues. The germline V gene encodes CDR1 WNHNN and CDR2 SYGVQD (reference sequence). CDR3 DNA: TGCGCCAGCAGCGAGGGACTAGCGGAGGGTGGTGATGAGCAGTTCTTC. Protein product: CASSEGLAEGGDEQFF.

The J gene is TRBJ2-7, the V gene TRBV27, with TRBD2 identical over 9 bases. The CDR3 runs to 16 residues. V was clipped by 5 bases and J by 4 bases; unmatched bases: 12. The V gene's germline CDR1 is MNHEY and CDR2 SMNVEV (reference sequence). In DNA form, the CDR3 reads TGTGCCAGCAGTGTGATCGCGGTAGCGGGAGTGTACGAGCAGTACTTC. It codes for CASSVIAVAGVYEQYF.

The gene calls are TRBV3-1 (or the pseudogene TRBV3-2) and TRBJ1-4; 9 bases line up with TRBD1. Germline V lookup: CDR1 LGHDT, CDR2 YNNKEL (reference sequence). V gave up 4 bases and J gave up 0 bases; unmatched junction bases: 9. The CDR3 extends over 18 amino acids. The CDR3 sequence is CASSPHAQGAATNEKLFF. CDR3 nucleotides: TGTGCCAGCAGCCCACACGCACAGGGGGCGGCAACTAATGAAAAACTGTTTTTT.

The V gene is TRBV10-3, the J gene TRBJ2-5; TRBD2 is a possible D gene (6 bases). Germline CDR1 is ENHRY and CDR2 is SYGVKD. CDR3 length: 15 amino acids. Deletions cut 6 bases from V and 10 bases from J, with 24 bases between. CDR3 nucleotides: TGTGCCATCAGCCCCCCCGGGGGAGGAAAAGTGGGCCAGTACTTC. Translation: CAISPPGGGKVGQYF.

The J gene is TRBJ2-7, the V gene TRBV30; 10 positions match TRBD2. J lost 4 bases, V lost 0 bases, and 0 bases had no gene match. Germline V CDR1 and CDR2: GTSNPN, SVGIG (reference sequence). This CDR3 contains 13 residues. The CDR3 DNA is TGTGCCTGGAGTGTACTAGCGGGGTACGAGCAGTACTTC. This translates into CAWSVLAGYEQYF.

The V gene is TRBV5-6, the J gene TRBJ2-1, with 14 bases that match TRBD2. This CDR3 has 16 amino acids. Germline-derived CDR1 and CDR2 are SGHDT and YYEEEE. Trimming at V came to 5 bases and at J to 7 bases, leaving 8 bases not matched to a gene. CDR3 in DNA: TGTGCCAGCAGTCGGAGACTAGCGGGAGGGCGGAATGAGCAGTTCTTC. This encodes CASSRRLAGGRNEQFF.

The chain couples TRBV4-1 to TRBJ2-7; D not certain. The length of the CDR3 is 11 residues. V lost 5 bases to trimming and J lost 3 bases, with 5 bases between them. From germline, CDR1 is MGHRA and CDR2 YSYEKL. The CDR3 nucleotides are TGCGCCAGCAGCACAAACTACGAGCAGTACTTC. Amino acids: CASSTNYEQYF.

This clone was recorded only once. The genes are TRBV28 and TRBJ2-7; 7 bases match TRBD1. The CDR3 extends over 18 amino acids. The junction had 15 bases not matched to a gene; V was cut back by 4 bases and J by 0 bases. Germline V gene lookup returns CDR1 MDHEN and CDR2 SYDVKM. CDR3: CASSYPPLGQPLSYEQYF. The CDR3 nucleotides are TGTGCCAGCAGTTATCCGCCACTGGGACAGCCCCTCTCCTACGAGCAGTACTTC.